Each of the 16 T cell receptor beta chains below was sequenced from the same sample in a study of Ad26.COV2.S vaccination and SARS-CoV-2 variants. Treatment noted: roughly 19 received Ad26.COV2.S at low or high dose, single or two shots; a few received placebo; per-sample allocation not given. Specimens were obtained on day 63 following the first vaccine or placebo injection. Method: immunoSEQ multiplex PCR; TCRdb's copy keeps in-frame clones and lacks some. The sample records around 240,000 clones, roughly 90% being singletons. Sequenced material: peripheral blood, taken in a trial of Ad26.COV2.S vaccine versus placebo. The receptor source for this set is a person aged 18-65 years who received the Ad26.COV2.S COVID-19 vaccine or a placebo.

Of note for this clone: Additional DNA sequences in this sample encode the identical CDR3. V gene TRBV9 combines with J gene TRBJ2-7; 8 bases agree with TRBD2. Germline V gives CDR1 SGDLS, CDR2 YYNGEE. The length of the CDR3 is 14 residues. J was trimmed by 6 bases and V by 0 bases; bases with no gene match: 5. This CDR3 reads CASSVAGGPGEQYF. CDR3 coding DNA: TGTGCCAGCAGCGTAGCGGGAGGGCCGGGCGAGCAGTACTTC. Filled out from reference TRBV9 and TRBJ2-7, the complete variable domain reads DSGVTQTPKHLITATGQRVTLRCSPRSGDLSVYWYQQSLDQGLQFLIQYYNGEERAKGNILERFSAQQFPDLHSELNLSSLELGDSALYFCASSVAGGPGEQYFGPGTRLTVT.

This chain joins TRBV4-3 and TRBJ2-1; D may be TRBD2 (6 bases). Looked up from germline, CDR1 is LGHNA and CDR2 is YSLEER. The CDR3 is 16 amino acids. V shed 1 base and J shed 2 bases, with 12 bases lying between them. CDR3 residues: CASSQVGGGPYNEQFF. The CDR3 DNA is TGCGCCAGCAGCCAAGTCGGGGGAGGCCCCTACAATGAGCAGTTCTTC.

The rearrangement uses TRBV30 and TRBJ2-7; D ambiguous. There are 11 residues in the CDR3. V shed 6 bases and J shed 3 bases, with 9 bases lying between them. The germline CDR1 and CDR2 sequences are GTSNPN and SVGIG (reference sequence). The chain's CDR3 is CACSDGYEQYF. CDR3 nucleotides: TGTGCCTGTTCCGACGGCTACGAGCAGTACTTC.

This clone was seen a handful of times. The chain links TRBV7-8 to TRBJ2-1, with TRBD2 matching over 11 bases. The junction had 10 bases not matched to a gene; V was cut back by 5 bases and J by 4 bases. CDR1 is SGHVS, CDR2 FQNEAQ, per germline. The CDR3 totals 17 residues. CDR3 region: CASSPPLRLAGYNEQFF. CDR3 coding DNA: TGTGCCAGCAGCCCCCCCCTTCGACTAGCGGGGTACAATGAGCAGTTCTTC.

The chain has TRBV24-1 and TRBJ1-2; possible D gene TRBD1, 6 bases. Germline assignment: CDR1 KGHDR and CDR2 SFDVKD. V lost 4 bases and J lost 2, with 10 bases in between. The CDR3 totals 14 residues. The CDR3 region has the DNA TGTGCCACCAGTGACCTGGGACAAAACTATGGCTACACCTTC. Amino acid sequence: CATSDLGQNYGYTF.

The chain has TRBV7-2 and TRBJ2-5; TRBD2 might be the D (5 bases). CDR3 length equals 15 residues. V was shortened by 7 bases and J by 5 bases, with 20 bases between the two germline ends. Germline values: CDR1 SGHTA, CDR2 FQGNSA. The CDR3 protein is CASTLWTQLWETQYF. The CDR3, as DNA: TGTGCCAGCACCCTCTGGACTCAACTCTGGGAGACCCAGTACTTC. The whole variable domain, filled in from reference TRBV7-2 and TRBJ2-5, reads GAGVSQSPSNKVTEKGKDVELRCDPISGHTALYWYRQSLGQGLEFLIYFQGNSAPDKSGLPSDRFSAERTGGSVSTLTIQRTQQEDSAVYLCASTLWTQLWETQYFGPGTRLLVL.

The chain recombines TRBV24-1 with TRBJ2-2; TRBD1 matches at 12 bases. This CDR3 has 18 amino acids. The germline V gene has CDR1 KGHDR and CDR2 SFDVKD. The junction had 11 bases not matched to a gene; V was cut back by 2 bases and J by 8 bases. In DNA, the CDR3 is TGTGCCACCAGTGATTCCCCTACCGGGACAGGGGGCTCAGGGGAGCTGTTTTTT. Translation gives CATSDSPTGTGGSGELFF.

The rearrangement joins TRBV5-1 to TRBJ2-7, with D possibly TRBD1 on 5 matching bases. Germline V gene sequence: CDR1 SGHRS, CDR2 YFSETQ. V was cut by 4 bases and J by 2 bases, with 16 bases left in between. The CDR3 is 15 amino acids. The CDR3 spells CASSQGSLGPYEQYF. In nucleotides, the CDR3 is TGCGCCAGCAGCCAGGGATCCCTCGGCCCCTACGAGCAGTACTTC.

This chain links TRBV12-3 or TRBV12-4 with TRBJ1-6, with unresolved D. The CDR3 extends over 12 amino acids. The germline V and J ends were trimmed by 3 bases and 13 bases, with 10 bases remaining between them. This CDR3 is CASSFSGGPLHF. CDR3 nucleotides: TGTGCCAGCAGTTTTTCAGGTGGTCCCCTCCACTTT.

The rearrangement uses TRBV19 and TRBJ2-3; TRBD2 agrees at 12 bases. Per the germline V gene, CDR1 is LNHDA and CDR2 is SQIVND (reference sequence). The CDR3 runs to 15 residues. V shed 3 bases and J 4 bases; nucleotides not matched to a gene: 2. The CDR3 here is CASSMTSGSSDTQYF. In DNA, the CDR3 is TGTGCCAGTAGTATGACTAGCGGGAGCTCAGATACGCAGTATTTT.

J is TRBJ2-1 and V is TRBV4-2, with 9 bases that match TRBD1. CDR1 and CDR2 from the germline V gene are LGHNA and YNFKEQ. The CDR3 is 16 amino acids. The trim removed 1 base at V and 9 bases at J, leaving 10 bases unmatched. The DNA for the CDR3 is TGTGCCAGCAGCCAAGCGGAGACAGGGGGGCAGGTTGAGCAGTTCTTC. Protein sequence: CASSQAETGGQVEQFF.

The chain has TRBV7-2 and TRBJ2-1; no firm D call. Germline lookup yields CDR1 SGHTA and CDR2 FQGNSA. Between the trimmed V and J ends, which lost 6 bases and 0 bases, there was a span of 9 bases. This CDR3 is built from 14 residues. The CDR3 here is CASREPGSYNEQFF. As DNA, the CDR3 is TGTGCCAGCAGGGAACCGGGCTCCTACAATGAGCAGTTCTTC.

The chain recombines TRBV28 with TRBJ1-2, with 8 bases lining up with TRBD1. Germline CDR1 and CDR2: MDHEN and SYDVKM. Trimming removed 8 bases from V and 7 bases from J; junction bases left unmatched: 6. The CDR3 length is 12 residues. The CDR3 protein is CASRQGAGGYTF. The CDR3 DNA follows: TGTGCCAGCCGCCAGGGGGCCGGTGGCTACACCTTC.

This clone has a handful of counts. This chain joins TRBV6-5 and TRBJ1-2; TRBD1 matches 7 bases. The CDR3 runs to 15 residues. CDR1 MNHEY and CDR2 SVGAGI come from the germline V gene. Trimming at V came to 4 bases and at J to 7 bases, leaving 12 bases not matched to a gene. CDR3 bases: TGTGCCAGCAGTTCCCGGACAGGCAGGATGAGTGGCTACACCTTC. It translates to CASSSRTGRMSGYTF.

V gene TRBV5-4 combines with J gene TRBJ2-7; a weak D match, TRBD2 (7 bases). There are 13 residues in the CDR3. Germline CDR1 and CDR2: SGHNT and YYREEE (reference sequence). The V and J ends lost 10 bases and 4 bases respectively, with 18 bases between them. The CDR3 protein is CALGGGAGYEQYF. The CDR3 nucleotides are TGTGCCCTCGGCGGGGGCGCGGGTTACGAGCAGTACTTC.

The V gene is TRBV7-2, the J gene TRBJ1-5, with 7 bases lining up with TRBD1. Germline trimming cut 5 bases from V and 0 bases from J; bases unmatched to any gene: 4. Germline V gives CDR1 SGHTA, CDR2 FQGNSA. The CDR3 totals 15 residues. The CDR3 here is CASSRDSNSNQPQHF. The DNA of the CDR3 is TGTGCCAGCAGCCGGGACAGCAATAGCAATCAGCCCCAGCATTTT.